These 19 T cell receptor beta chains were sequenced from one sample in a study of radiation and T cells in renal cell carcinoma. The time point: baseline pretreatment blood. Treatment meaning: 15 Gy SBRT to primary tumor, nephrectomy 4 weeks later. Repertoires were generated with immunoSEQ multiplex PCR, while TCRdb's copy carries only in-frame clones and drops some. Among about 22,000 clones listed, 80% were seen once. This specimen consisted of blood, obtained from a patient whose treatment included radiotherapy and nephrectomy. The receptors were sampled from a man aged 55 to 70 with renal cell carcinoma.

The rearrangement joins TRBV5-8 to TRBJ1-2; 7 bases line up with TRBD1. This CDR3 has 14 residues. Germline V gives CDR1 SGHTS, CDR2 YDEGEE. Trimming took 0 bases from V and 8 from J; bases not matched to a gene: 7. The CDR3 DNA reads TGTGCCAGCAGCTTGGGGAGGGGGCTTCGAGGCTACACCTTC. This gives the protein CASSLGRGLRGYTF.

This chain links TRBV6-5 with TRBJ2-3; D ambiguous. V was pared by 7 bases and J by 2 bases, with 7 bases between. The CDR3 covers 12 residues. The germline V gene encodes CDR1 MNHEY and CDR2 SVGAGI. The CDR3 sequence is CASKDLTDTQYF. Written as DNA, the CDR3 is TGTGCCAGCAAGGACCTCACAGATACGCAGTATTTT.

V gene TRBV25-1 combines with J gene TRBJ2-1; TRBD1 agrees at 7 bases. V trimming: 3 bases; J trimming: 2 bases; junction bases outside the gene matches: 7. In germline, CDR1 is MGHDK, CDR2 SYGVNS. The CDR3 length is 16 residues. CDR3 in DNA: TGTGCCAGCAGTGAGCCCAGACAGGGTGCCTACAATGAGCAGTTCTTC. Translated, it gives CASSEPRQGAYNEQFF.

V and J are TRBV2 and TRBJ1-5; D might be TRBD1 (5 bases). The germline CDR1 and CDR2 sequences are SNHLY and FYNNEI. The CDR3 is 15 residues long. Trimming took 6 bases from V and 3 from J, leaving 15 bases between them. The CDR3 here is CASRDGTSYNQPQHF. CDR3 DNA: TGTGCCAGCAGGGATGGGACGAGCTACAATCAGCCCCAGCATTTT.

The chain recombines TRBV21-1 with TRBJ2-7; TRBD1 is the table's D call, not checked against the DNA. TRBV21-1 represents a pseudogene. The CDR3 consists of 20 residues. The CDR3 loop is CASSRLSNLGTAKTSYEQYF. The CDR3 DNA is TGTGCCAGCAGCAGACTTTCCAACTTAGGGACAGCCAAGACCTCCTACGAGCAGTACTTC.

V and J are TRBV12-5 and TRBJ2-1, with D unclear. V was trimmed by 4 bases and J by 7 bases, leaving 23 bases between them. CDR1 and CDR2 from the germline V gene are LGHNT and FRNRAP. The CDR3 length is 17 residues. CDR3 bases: TGTGCTAGTGGTTCGTCACAGTCTAGGGCGGCTGGGAATGAGCAGTTCTTC. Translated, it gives CASGSSQSRAAGNEQFF.

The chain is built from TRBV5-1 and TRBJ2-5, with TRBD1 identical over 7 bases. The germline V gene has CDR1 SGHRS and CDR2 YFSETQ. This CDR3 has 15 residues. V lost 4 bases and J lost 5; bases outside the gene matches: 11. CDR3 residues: CASSPGPSRGETQYF. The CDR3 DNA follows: TGCGCCAGCAGCCCTGGACCTTCCAGGGGGGAGACCCAGTACTTC.

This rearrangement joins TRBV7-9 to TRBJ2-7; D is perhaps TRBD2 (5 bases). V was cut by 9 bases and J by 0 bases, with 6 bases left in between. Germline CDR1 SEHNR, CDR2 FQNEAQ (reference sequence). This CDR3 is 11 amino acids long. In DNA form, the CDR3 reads TGTGCCAGTCGGGGCTCCTACGAGCAGTACTTC. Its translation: CASRGSYEQYF.

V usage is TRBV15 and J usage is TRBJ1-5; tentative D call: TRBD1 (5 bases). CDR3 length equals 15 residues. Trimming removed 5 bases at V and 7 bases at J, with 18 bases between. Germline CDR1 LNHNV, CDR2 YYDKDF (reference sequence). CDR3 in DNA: TGTGCCACCAGCCCCAGCGGGGGAATGGGCCAGCCCCAGCATTTT. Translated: CATSPSGGMGQPQHF.

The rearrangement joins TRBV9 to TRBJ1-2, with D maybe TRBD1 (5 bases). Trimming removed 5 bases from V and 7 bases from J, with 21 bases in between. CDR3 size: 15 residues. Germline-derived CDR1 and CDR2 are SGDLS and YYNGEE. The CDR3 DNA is TGTGCCAGCAGGAAACCGACAGCCAGAGTAGGTGGCTACACCTTC. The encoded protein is CASRKPTARVGGYTF. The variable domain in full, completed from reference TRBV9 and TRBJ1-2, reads DSGVTQTPKHLITATGQRVTLRCSPRSGDLSVYWYQQSLDQGLQFLIQYYNGEERAKGNILERFSAQQFPDLHSELNLSSLELGDSALYFCASRKPTARVGGYTFGSGTRLTVV.

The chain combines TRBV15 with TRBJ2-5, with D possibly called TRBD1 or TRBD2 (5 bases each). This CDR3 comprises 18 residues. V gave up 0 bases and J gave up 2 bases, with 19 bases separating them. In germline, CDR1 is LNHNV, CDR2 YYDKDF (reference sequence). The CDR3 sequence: CATSRDGGGTMPQETQYF. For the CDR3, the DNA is TGTGCCACCAGCAGAGATGGGGGTGGGACCATGCCACAAGAGACCCAGTACTTC.

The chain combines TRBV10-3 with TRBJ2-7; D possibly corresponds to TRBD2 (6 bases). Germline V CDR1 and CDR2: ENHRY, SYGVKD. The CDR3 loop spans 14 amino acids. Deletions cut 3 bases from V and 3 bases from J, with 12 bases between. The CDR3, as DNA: TGTGCCATCAGTGACCTGACTAGGCTCTACGAGCAGTACTTC. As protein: CAISDLTRLYEQYF.

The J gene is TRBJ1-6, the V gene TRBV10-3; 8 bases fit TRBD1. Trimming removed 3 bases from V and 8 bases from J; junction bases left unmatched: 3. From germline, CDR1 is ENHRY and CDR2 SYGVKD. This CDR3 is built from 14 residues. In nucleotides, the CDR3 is TGTGCCATCAGTGAAGACAGGGGTTATTCACCCCTCCACTTT. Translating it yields CAISEDRGYSPLHF.

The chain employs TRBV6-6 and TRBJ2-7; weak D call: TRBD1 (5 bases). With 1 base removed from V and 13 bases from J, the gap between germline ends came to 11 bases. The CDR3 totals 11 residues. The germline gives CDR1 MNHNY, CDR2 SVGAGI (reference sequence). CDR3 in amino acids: CASSYLGQGYF. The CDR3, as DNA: TGTGCCAGCAGTTACTTGGGTCAGGGCTACTTC.

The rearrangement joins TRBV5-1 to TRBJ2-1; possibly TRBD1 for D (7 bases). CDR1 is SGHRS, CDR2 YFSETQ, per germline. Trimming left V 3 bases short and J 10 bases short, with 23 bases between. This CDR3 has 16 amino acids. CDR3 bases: TGCGCCAGCAGCTGGGCGTTTGTTAACCAGGGGGGAGAGCAGTTCTTC. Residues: CASSWAFVNQGGEQFF.

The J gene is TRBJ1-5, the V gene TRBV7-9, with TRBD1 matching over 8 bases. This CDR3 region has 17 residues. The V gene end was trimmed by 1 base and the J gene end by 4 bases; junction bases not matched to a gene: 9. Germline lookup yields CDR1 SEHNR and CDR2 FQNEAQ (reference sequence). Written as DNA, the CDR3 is TGTGCCAGCAGCTTAGGACAGGGGCGAGGGGAAAATCAGCCCCAGCATTTT. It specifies CASSLGQGRGENQPQHF.

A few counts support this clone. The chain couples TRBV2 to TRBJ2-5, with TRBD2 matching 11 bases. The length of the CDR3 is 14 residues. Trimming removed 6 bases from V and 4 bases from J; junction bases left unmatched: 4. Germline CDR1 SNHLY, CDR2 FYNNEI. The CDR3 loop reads CASSQTSGIETQYF. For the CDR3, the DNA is TGTGCCAGCAGCCAGACTAGCGGGATAGAGACCCAGTACTTC.

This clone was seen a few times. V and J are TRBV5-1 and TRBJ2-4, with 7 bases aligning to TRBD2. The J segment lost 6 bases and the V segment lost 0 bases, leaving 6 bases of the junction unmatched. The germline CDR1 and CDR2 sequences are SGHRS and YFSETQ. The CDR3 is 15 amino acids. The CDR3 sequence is CASSLAAGEGNIQYF. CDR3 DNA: TGCGCCAGCAGCTTGGCCGCTGGGGAGGGAAACATTCAGTACTTC.

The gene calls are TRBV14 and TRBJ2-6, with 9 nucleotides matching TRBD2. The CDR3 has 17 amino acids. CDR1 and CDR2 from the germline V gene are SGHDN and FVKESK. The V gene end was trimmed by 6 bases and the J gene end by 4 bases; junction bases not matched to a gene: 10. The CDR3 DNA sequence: TGTGCCAGCAGAATAGCGGGAGCCCTCTCCGGGGCCAACGTCCTGACTTTC. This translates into CASRIAGALSGANVLTF.